The 24 T cell receptor beta chains below were found in one sample sequenced in a study of chemoradiotherapy in HPV16-positive cancers. Data came from immunoSEQ multiplex PCR; TCRdb stores just in-frame clones and leaves some out. The sample includes under 7,500 clones, approximately 93% of them seen just once. The sample was blood, taken from a patient who underwent chemoradiotherapy. These receptors were collected from a human donor with HPV-associated anogenital cancer.

CDR3 DNA sequence: TGCGCCAGCAGCACAGGGAGGATATCTAATGAAAAACTGTTTTTT. Amino acid sequence: CASSTGRISNEKLFF. The chain recombines TRBV5-1 with TRBJ1-4; possibly TRBD1 for D (6 bases). CDR1 is SGHRS and CDR2 is YFSETQ in the germline V gene. There are 15 residues in the CDR3. The germline V and J ends were trimmed by 4 bases and 3 bases, with 13 bases remaining between them.

The chain employs TRBV2 and TRBJ1-1; D remains ambiguous. CDR1 SNHLY and CDR2 FYNNEI come from the germline V gene. There are 13 residues in the CDR3. With 9 bases removed from V and 0 bases from J, the gap between germline ends came to 11 bases. Here the CDR3 reads CASLLGMNTEAFF. The CDR3 DNA sequence: TGTGCCAGTTTGTTGGGGATGAACACTGAAGCTTTCTTT.

The chain recombines TRBV7-9 with TRBJ2-1, with 13 bases fitting TRBD2. This CDR3 is 16 amino acids long. The germline V gene has CDR1 SEHNR and CDR2 FQNEAQ (reference sequence). With 5 bases clipped from V and 9 bases from J, the junction kept 10 bases outside the gene matches. CDR3 nucleotides: TGTGCCAGCAGCCAACGGACTAGCGGGAGTCGGTTTGAGCAGTTCTTC. This gives the protein CASSQRTSGSRFEQFF.

The J gene is TRBJ2-2, the V gene TRBV11-2; 8 bases are shared with TRBD1. This CDR3 is built from 16 residues. The germline gives CDR1 SGHAT, CDR2 FQNNGV. Trimming cost V 3 bases and J 5 bases; bases outside gene matches: 8. The CDR3 protein is CASSLSQGAGTGELFF. The DNA for the CDR3 is TGTGCCAGCAGCTTGAGCCAGGGGGCTGGGACCGGGGAGCTGTTTTTT.

J is TRBJ1-2 and V is TRBV28; 11 bases map to TRBD1. V lost 6 bases to trimming and J lost 4 bases; unmatched junction nucleotides: 7. The germline gives CDR1 MDHEN, CDR2 SYDVKM. CDR3 length equals 15 residues. This CDR3 reads CASRVPGQGGYGYTF. In DNA form, the CDR3 reads TGTGCCAGCAGAGTCCCGGGACAGGGGGGCTATGGCTACACCTTC.

The rearrangement uses TRBV6-5 and TRBJ1-1; D might be TRBD1 (6 bases). Germline CDR1 reads MNHEY; CDR2 reads SVGAGI. Deletions cut 6 bases from V and 3 bases from J, with 11 bases between. This CDR3 has 13 residues. The CDR3 DNA is TGTGCCAGCAGCCAACACAGGGACACTGAAGCTTTCTTT. Residues: CASSQHRDTEAFF.

In its sample, this clone was seen a few times. V and J are TRBV4-3 and TRBJ2-7; 8 positions agree with TRBD1. CDR1 and CDR2 (germline): LGHNA, YSLEER. Trimming took 3 bases from V and 6 from J; bases not matched to a gene: 4. The CDR3 loop spans 13 amino acids. The CDR3 protein is CASSQRTGREQYF. In DNA, the CDR3 is TGCGCCAGCAGCCAGAGGACAGGGCGCGAGCAGTACTTC.

This chain uses TRBV28 with TRBJ2-2, with D hard to call. Germline lookup yields CDR1 MDHEN and CDR2 SYDVKM. Trimming removed 7 bases at V and 0 bases at J, with 12 bases between. This CDR3 has 15 amino acids. The CDR3 bases are TGTGCCAGCACACCCGGGTCCGCGAACACCGGGGAGCTGTTTTTT. Translation: CASTPGSANTGELFF.

The rearrangement uses TRBV6-5 and TRBJ2-2; D is unclear. The CDR3 runs to 14 residues. V lost 0 bases, J lost 7 bases, and 9 bases lay in between. The germline V gene has CDR1 MNHEY and CDR2 SVGAGI. The CDR3 spells CASSYSPEDGELFF. The CDR3, as DNA: TGTGCCAGCAGTTACTCCCCTGAGGACGGGGAGCTGTTTTTT.

The CDR3 sequence: CASSLGQGYTGELFF. In DNA, the CDR3 is TGTGCCAGCAGCTTGGGACAGGGATACACCGGGGAGCTGTTTTTT. J is TRBJ2-2 and V is TRBV7-3; 9 nucleotides match TRBD1. The CDR3 is made up of 15 amino acids. V lost 3 bases and J lost 3; bases outside the gene matches: 2. Germline lookup yields CDR1 SGHTA and CDR2 FQGTGA.

This chain links TRBV4-1 with TRBJ2-5, with TRBD1 matching over 9 bases. Germline values: CDR1 MGHRA, CDR2 YSYEKL. CDR3 length: 14 residues. V shed 4 bases and J 5 bases; nucleotides not matched to a gene: 5. CDR3 DNA: TGCGCCAGCAGCCTCAACAGGGGGCTTGAGACCCAGTACTTC. Protein: CASSLNRGLETQYF.

This chain connects TRBV9 to TRBJ1-1; no definite D call. The length of the CDR3 is 13 residues. CDR1 is SGDLS and CDR2 is YYNGEE in the germline V gene. V shed 1 base and J shed 1 base, with 5 bases lying between them. CDR3 residues: CASSVYKNTEAFF. CDR3 in DNA: TGTGCCAGCAGCGTATACAAGAACACTGAAGCTTTCTTT.

Only one count was recorded for this clone. The chain recombines TRBV6-4 with TRBJ2-1; D perhaps matches TRBD2 (6 bases). CDR3 length: 15 residues. The V and J ends lost 6 bases and 0 bases respectively, with 12 bases between them. Per the germline V gene, CDR1 is MRHNA and CDR2 is SNTAGT. In DNA form, the CDR3 reads TGTGCCAGCAGCCGGCGGGGAAACTCCTACAATGAGCAGTTCTTC. This codes for CASSRRGNSYNEQFF.

About this clone itself: The same CDR3 arises from other DNA sequences in this sample as well. V usage is TRBV7-3 and J usage is TRBJ2-2, with D uncertain. This CDR3 is built from 12 residues. Germline V CDR1 and CDR2: SGHTA, FQGTGA. V was cut by 3 bases and J by 5 bases, with 4 bases left in between. In DNA, the CDR3 is TGTGCCAGCAGCTTGGGGACCGGGGAGCTGTTTTTT. The encoded protein is CASSLGTGELFF.

This chain connects TRBV18 to TRBJ2-7; a weak D match, TRBD2 (5 bases). Germline V gene sequence: CDR1 KGHSH, CDR2 LQKENI. Trimming took 1 base from V and 2 from J, leaving 15 bases between them. This CDR3 has 16 amino acids. CDR3 nucleotides: TGTGCCAGCTCACCACGGAGCGGAAGACCCACCTACGAGCAGTACTTC. It encodes CASSPRSGRPTYEQYF.

The genes are TRBV6-5 and TRBJ1-6; D gene unclear. This CDR3 is 15 amino acids long. Germline V gives CDR1 MNHEY, CDR2 SVGAGI. Trimming pared 4 bases from V and 2 bases from J, leaving 9 bases between. CDR3 bases: TGTGCCAGCAGTTGGACGGAACCCTATAATTCACCCCTCCACTTT. Amino acid sequence: CASSWTEPYNSPLHF.

The V gene is TRBV11-1, the J gene TRBJ2-7, with D tentatively TRBD2 (7 bases). CDR3 length equals 13 residues. CDR1 is SGHAT and CDR2 is FQDESV in the germline V gene (reference sequence). Trimming stripped 5 bases from V and 5 bases from J, with 13 bases between. The CDR3 protein is CASSNTGRDEQYF. CDR3 sequence (DNA): TGTGCCAGCAGCAATACAGGGAGGGACGAGCAGTACTTC.

The V gene is TRBV9, the J gene TRBJ2-1; 7 bases agree with TRBD2. This CDR3 has 16 amino acids. Trimming removed 6 bases from V and 5 bases from J; junction bases left unmatched: 14. Germline values: CDR1 SGDLS, CDR2 YYNGEE. The chain's CDR3 is CASTSFGAGDNNEQFF. The DNA of the CDR3 is TGTGCCAGCACCTCCTTCGGGGCGGGAGACAACAATGAGCAGTTCTTC.

The chain combines TRBV6-1 with TRBJ2-7, with 10 bases fitting TRBD1. Per germline, CDR1 MNHNS and CDR2 SASEGT. V shed 5 bases and J 1 base; nucleotides not matched to a gene: 5. The CDR3 sequence is 15 residues long. The CDR3 DNA reads TGTGCCAGCAGTAGGGACAGGGGAGGTTCCTACGAGCAGTACTTC. This translates into CASSRDRGGSYEQYF.

The chain joins TRBV5-1 to TRBJ2-1; TRBD2 aligns across 8 bases. After removal of 2 bases from V and 14 bases from J, the junction contained 6 bases not matched to a gene. Germline V CDR1 and CDR2: SGHRS, YFSETQ. CDR3 size: 12 residues. The CDR3 DNA follows: TGCGCCAGCAGCTTTACAGCGGGGGTCGAGTTCTTC. It yields the protein CASSFTAGVEFF.

The genes are TRBV4-1 and TRBJ1-1; D call uncertain. In germline, CDR1 is MGHRA, CDR2 YSYEKL. The CDR3 contains 15 residues. V lost 4 bases, J lost 7 bases, and 19 bases lay in between. As DNA, the CDR3 is TGCGCCAGCAGCCCGGAGAGTACACCGGACCATGAAGCTTTCTTT. It yields the protein CASSPESTPDHEAFF.

This chain joins TRBV29-1 and TRBJ1-1, with TRBD1 identical over 9 bases. Germline CDR1 reads SQVTM; CDR2 reads ANQGSEA. The CDR3 has 13 amino acids. Germline trimming cut 8 bases from V and 0 bases from J; bases unmatched to any gene: 4. The CDR3 nucleotides are TGCAGCACGGACAGGGGATTGAACACTGAAGCTTTCTTT. It encodes CSTDRGLNTEAFF.

The rearrangement uses TRBV7-3 and TRBJ1-4, with D possibly TRBD1 on 6 matching bases. Germline V lookup: CDR1 SGHTA, CDR2 FQGTGA. Trimming cost V 5 bases and J 3 bases, with 13 bases left between them. The CDR3 spans 15 residues. Here the CDR3 reads CASSLVPGANEKLFF. The CDR3 region has the DNA TGTGCCAGCAGCCTAGTCCCAGGGGCTAATGAAAAACTGTTTTTT.

The J gene is TRBJ2-7, the V gene TRBV27; D is ambiguous. Germline CDR1 is MNHEY and CDR2 is SMNVEV (reference sequence). V was clipped by 0 bases and J by 3 bases, with 6 bases between them. The CDR3 extends over 13 amino acids. The CDR3 region is CASSLSVDYEQYF. The CDR3 coding sequence is TGTGCCAGCAGTTTATCGGTGGACTACGAGCAGTACTTC.